Listed below are T cell receptor beta chains from one sample, sequenced in a study of shared clonotypes between healthy human individuals. Assay: immunoSEQ multiplex PCR; the TCRdb copy retains only in-frame clones and omits some. Of more than 2 million clones in the sample, 90% to 95% were seen once. The sample consisted of naive CD8+ T cells from PBMCs. These receptors all stem from a man aged 18 to 30 in good health. Some clones in this sample may be carry-over from other donors' samples. CDR3s include the opening cysteine and the closing phenylalanine or tryptophan. A D gene is named only where the DNA matches it firmly. Only some rows state a clone size, as once, few, many or a class for expanded clones.

j_call,clone_size,v_call,d_call,cdr3_aa,cdr3_nt
TRBJ2-7,once,TRBV7-2,-,CASRHRGQSSYEQYF,TGTGCCAGCAGGCACCGGGGCCAGAGCTCCTACGAGCAGTACTTC
TRBJ1-3,once,TRBV28,-,CASSLFRNTIYF,TGTGCCAGCAGTTTATTCCGGAACACCATATATTTT
TRBJ2-7,-,TRBV7-9,-,CASSLDRTEQYF,TGTGCCAGCAGCCTCGACAGAACCGAGCAGTACTTC
TRBJ1-1,-,TRBV9,-,CASSQGTAEAFF,TGTGCCAGCAGCCAGGGGACCGCTGAAGCTTTCTTT
TRBJ2-2,once,TRBV5-1,TRBD2,CASSLEGLATTGELFF,TGCGCCAGCAGCTTGGAGGGACTAGCAACGACCGGGGAGCTGTTTTTT
TRBJ2-6,-,TRBV7-2,-,CASSPRDSSGANVLTF,TGTGCCAGCAGCCCGCGGGACAGCTCTGGGGCCAACGTCCTGACTTTC
TRBJ2-2,once,TRBV15,-,CATSRDRGRANTGELFF,TGTGCCACCAGCAGAGATCGGGGACGGGCGAACACCGGGGAGCTGTTTTTT
TRBJ2-2,-,TRBV27,-,CASSLLAVTGELFF,TGTGCCAGCAGTTTATTGGCGGTCACCGGGGAGCTGTTTTTT
TRBJ2-7,-,TRBV2,-,CASSEAGPYEQYF,TGTGCCAGCAGTGAAGCGGGGCCGTACGAGCAGTACTTC
TRBJ2-7,-,TRBV9,TRBD2,CASSVGLAGDNEQYF,TGTGCCAGCAGCGTAGGACTAGCGGGAGACAACGAGCAGTACTTC
TRBJ1-3,-,TRBV4-3,-,CASSQDALQSMGYSGNTIYF,TGCGCCAGCAGCCAAGATGCCCTACAATCGATGGGATACTCTGGAAACACCATATATTTT